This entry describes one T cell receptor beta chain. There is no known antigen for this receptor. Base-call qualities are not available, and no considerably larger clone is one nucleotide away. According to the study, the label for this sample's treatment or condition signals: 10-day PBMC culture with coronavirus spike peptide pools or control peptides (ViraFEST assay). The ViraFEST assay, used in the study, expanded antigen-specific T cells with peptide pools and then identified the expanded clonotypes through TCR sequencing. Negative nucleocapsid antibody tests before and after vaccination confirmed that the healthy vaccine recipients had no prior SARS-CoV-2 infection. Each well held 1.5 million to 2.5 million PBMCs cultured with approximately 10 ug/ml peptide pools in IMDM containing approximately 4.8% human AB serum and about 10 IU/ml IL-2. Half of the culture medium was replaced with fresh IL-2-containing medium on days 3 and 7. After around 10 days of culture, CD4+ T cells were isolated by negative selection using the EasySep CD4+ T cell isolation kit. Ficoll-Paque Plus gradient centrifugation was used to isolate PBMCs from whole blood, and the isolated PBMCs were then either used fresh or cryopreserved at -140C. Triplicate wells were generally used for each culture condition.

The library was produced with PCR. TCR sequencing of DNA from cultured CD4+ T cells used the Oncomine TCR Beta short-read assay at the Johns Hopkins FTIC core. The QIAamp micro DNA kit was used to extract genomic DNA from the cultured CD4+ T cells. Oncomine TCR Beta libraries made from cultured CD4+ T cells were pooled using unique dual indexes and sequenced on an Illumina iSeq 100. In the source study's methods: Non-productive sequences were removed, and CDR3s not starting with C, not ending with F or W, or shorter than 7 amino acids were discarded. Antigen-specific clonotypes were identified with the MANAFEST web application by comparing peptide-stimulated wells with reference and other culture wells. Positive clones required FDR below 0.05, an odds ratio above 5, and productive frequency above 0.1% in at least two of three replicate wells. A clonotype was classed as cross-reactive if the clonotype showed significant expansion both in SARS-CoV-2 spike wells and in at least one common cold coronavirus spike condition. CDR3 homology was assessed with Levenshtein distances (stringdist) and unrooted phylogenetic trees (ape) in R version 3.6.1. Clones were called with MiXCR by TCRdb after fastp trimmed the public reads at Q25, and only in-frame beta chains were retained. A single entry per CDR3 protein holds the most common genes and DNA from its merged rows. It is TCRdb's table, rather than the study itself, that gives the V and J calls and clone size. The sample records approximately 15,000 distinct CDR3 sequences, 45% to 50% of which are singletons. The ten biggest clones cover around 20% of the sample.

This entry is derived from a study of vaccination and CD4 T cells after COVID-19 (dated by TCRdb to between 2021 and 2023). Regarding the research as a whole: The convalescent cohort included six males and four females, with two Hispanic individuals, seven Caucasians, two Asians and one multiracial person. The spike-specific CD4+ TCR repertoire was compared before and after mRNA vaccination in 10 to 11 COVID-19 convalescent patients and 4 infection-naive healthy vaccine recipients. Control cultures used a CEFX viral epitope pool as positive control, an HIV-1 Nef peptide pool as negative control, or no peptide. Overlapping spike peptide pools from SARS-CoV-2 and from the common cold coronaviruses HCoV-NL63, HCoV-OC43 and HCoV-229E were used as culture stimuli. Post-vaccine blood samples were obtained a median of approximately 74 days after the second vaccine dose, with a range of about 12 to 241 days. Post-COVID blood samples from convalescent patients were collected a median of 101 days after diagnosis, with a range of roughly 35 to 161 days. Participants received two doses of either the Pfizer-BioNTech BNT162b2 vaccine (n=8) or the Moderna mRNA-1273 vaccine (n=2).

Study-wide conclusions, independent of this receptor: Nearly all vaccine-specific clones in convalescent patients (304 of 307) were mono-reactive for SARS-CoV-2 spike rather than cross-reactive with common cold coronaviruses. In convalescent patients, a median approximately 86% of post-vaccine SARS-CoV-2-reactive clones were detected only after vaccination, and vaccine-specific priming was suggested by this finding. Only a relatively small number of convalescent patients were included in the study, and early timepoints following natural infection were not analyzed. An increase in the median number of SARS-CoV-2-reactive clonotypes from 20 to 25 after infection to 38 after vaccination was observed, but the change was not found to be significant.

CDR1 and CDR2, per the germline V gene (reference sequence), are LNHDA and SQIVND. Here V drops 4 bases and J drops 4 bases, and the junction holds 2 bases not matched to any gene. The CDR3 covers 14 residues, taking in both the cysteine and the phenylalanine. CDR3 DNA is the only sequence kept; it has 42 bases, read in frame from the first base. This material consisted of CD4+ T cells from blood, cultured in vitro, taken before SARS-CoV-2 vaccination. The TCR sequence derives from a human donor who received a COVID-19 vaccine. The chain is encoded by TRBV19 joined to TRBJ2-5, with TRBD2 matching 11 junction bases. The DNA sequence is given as TGTGCCAGTAGTACTCTAGCGGGGGGAGAGACCCAGTACTTC. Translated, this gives CASSTLAGGETQYF.